This entry lists 23 T cell receptor beta chains sequenced from one sample in a study of memory CD4+ T cells and cytomegalovirus serostatus (dated by TCRdb to about 2019). The library was built by means of the immunoSEQ multiplex PCR assay. TCRdb carries this immuneACCESS record with in-frame sequences only. Its versions omit some clonotypes, under half of them owing to an unresolved V gene in the studies checked, with the rest unexplained. In all, the sample holds approximately 50,000 clones, and 60% to 75% of those were seen once. The ten largest clones add up to 2% to 3% of the sample. Single viable CD3+CD4+CD8-CD45RO+ cells were sorted as memory CD4+ T cells on a FACSAria II. The sequenced material came from memory CD4+ T cells from blood. The receptors shown here come from an adult in good health and CMV-seropositive.

This sequence joins TRBV7-8 and TRBJ1-2, with 12 bases fitting TRBD1. CDR1 and CDR2 (germline): SGHVS, FQNEAQ. V lost 4 bases and J lost 2; bases outside the gene matches: 8. The CDR3 is 17 amino acids. The CDR3 here is CASSSKPGTGGNYGYTF. The CDR3 DNA sequence: TGTGCCAGCAGCTCCAAGCCCGGGACAGGGGGCAACTATGGCTACACCTTC.

The V gene is TRBV5-4, the J gene TRBJ2-7; D ambiguous. This CDR3 has 14 residues. V lost 4 bases and J 2 bases, leaving 13 bases between the germline ends. CDR1 is SGHNT, CDR2 YYREEE, per germline (reference sequence). The CDR3 DNA reads as TGTGCCAGCAGCGATGGGCGTAGGGCCTACGAGCAGTACTTC. This gives the protein CASSDGRRAYEQYF.

CDR3 sequence: CAWSVLTGGTEAFF. Written as DNA, the CDR3 is TGTGCCTGGAGTGTCCTGACAGGGGGCACTGAAGCTTTCTTT. This rearrangement joins TRBV30 to TRBJ1-1, with 9 bases that match TRBD1. This CDR3 region has 14 residues. Germline loops: CDR1 GTSNPN, CDR2 SVGIG (reference sequence). V was clipped by 0 bases and J by 4 bases; unmatched bases: 3.

The chain uses TRBV9 and TRBJ2-1; 9 bases line up with TRBD1. The CDR3 is made up of 14 amino acids. Trimming took 3 bases from V and 7 from J; bases not matched to a gene: 5. Germline CDR1 reads SGDLS; CDR2 reads YYNGEE. The CDR3, as DNA: TGTGCCAGCAGCGACCGGGACAGGGCTAATGAGCAGTTCTTC. Encoded protein: CASSDRDRANEQFF. Based on the CDR3 plus reference TRBV9 and TRBJ2-1, the full variable domain is DSGVTQTPKHLITATGQRVTLRCSPRSGDLSVYWYQQSLDQGLQFLIQYYNGEERAKGNILERFSAQQFPDLHSELNLSSLELGDSALYFCASSDRDRANEQFFGPGTRLTVL.

This clone has just a few counts. The chain recombines TRBV7-9 with TRBJ2-1; D gene uncertain. The V and J ends lost 0 bases and 10 bases respectively, with 16 bases between them. Per germline, CDR1 SEHNR and CDR2 FQNEAQ (reference sequence). CDR3 size: 15 residues. The chain's CDR3 is CASSLASSLVKEQFF. In DNA, the CDR3 is TGTGCCAGCAGCTTAGCTAGCAGTCTGGTCAAGGAGCAGTTCTTC.

The V and J genes are TRBV7-9 and TRBJ2-2; 8 bases line up with TRBD2. The CDR3 length is 18 residues. Germline V gene sequence: CDR1 SEHNR, CDR2 FQNEAQ (reference sequence). J was trimmed by 2 bases and V by 3 bases; bases with no gene match: 11. Written as DNA, the CDR3 is TGTGCCAGCAGCTTGGGGCAGGGAACTAGCGGCAACACCGGGGAGCTGTTTTTT. Its translation is CASSLGQGTSGNTGELFF.

The V and J genes are TRBV27 and TRBJ1-5; D not resolved. Per germline, CDR1 MNHEY and CDR2 SMNVEV (reference sequence). V was clipped by 8 bases and J by 6 bases, with 14 bases between them. CDR3 length equals 13 residues. The CDR3 coding sequence is TGTGCCAGCTCCTATGGTGGCGGTCAGCCCCAGCATTTT. Its translation: CASSYGGGQPQHF.

The V gene is TRBV7-8, the J gene TRBJ1-3; 8 nucleotides agree with TRBD1. The CDR3 has 16 residues. After removal of 0 bases from V and 7 bases from J, the junction contained 8 bases not matched to a gene. Germline V gene lookup returns CDR1 SGHVS and CDR2 FQNEAQ. As DNA, the CDR3 is TGTGCCAGCAGCTTAGCTTACAGGGGGTTCCGGAACACCATATATTTT. Protein: CASSLAYRGFRNTIYF.

This clone came up once. The chain links TRBV21-1 to TRBJ2-7. TRBV21-1 is a pseudogene. The CDR3 sequence is 16 residues long. CDR3 amino acids: CASSTPTRPSSYEQYV. The CDR3 bases are TGTGCCAGCAGCACCCCTACACGTCCGAGCTCCTACGAGCAGTACGTC.

The rearrangement joins TRBV9 to TRBJ1-5, with 7 bases that match TRBD1. Looked up from germline, CDR1 is SGDLS and CDR2 is YYNGEE. With 3 bases clipped from V and 5 bases from J, the junction kept 5 bases outside the gene matches. This CDR3 comprises 14 residues. CDR3 sequence (DNA): TGTGCCAGCAGCGCGGGACAGAGTCATCAGCCCCAGCATTTT. This encodes CASSAGQSHQPQHF.

The sample holds a few counts of this clone. V gene TRBV29-1 combines with J gene TRBJ2-7; 11 bases agree with TRBD1. The J segment lost 5 bases and the V segment lost 5 bases, leaving 14 bases of the junction unmatched. The CDR3 length is 16 residues. Germline lookup yields CDR1 SQVTM and CDR2 ANQGSEA. CDR3 protein: CSVRRAIGQGADEQYF. The CDR3 region has the DNA TGCAGCGTTCGCAGGGCCATTGGACAGGGGGCGGACGAGCAGTACTTC.

A note on this clone: The germline gene is not matched at one end of the junction; a read error may be the cause. This chain links TRBV7-2 with TRBJ2-7; perhaps TRBD1 as D (6 bases). The CDR3 is made up of 14 amino acids. Per germline, CDR1 SGHTA and CDR2 FQGNSA. The CDR3 is CASSLQIAGTIPCF. CDR3 nucleotides: TGTGCCAGCAGCTTACAAATCGCCGGGACAATTCCTTGCTTC.

CDR3 region: CASSVDAGRNSYGYTF. The CDR3 region has the DNA TGTGCCAGCAGCGTAGATGCAGGTCGGAATTCCTATGGCTACACCTTC. The rearrangement links TRBV9 to TRBJ1-2; D is uncertain. V lost 0 bases and J lost 4, with 16 bases in between. Germline V lookup: CDR1 SGDLS, CDR2 YYNGEE. The CDR3 sequence is 16 residues long.

The sample holds one count of this clone. The V gene is TRBV5-5, the J gene TRBJ2-7; no clear D. V was clipped by 0 bases and J by 2 bases, with 9 bases between them. CDR1 is SGHKS, CDR2 YYEKEE, per germline (reference sequence). The CDR3 runs 14 residues. As DNA, the CDR3 is TGTGCCAGCAGCTTGGGGGCTACCGCCTACGAGCAGTACGTC. It specifies CASSLGATAYEQYV.

This clone is medium-sized by share. The V call is TRBV30, the J call TRBJ1-5, with 12 bases lining up with TRBD1. The V gene end was trimmed by 3 bases and the J gene end by 3 bases; junction bases not matched to a gene: 0. Germline assignment: CDR1 GTSNPN and CDR2 SVGIG (reference sequence). The CDR3 is 14 amino acids. The CDR3: CAWRGQGANQPQHF. The DNA for the CDR3 is TGTGCCTGGAGGGGACAGGGGGCCAATCAGCCCCAGCATTTT. The whole variable domain, filled in from reference TRBV30 and TRBJ1-5, reads SQTIHQWPATLVQPVGSPLSLECTVEGTSNPNLYWYRQAAGRGLQLLFYSVGIGQISSEVPQNLSASRPQDRQFILSSKKLLLSDSGFYLCAWRGQGANQPQHFGDGTRLSIL.

This clone was observed a few times. The V gene is TRBV11-2, the J gene TRBJ2-5; D gene unclear. The CDR3 spans 12 residues. The V gene lost 1 base and the J gene lost 5 bases, with 5 bases spanning the gap. Germline CDR1 is SGHAT and CDR2 is FQNNGV. As DNA, the CDR3 is TGTGCCAGCAGCTTAGCCCTGGAGACCCAGTACTTC. Protein product: CASSLALETQYF.

The chain combines TRBV18 with TRBJ2-3; 8 bases are a match to TRBD2. Germline values: CDR1 KGHSH, CDR2 LQKENI. The CDR3 contains 17 residues. V was clipped by 2 bases and J by 0 bases; unmatched bases: 7. This chain's CDR3 is CASSPNQRETSTDTQYF. The DNA of the CDR3 is TGTGCCAGCTCACCAAACCAGCGGGAGACTAGCACAGATACGCAGTATTTT.

This chain joins TRBV9 and TRBJ2-7; D is perhaps TRBD1 (6 bases). V was pared by 3 bases and J by 7 bases, with 17 bases between. Looked up from germline, CDR1 is SGDLS and CDR2 is YYNGEE. There are 14 residues in the CDR3. The CDR3 bases are TGTGCCAGCAGCGCAAGGACAGCAGAGGGGGAGCAGTACTTC. This translates into CASSARTAEGEQYF. Together with reference TRBV9 and TRBJ2-7, the CDR3 gives the full variable domain: DSGVTQTPKHLITATGQRVTLRCSPRSGDLSVYWYQQSLDQGLQFLIQYYNGEERAKGNILERFSAQQFPDLHSELNLSSLELGDSALYFCASSARTAEGEQYFGPGTRLTVT.

The V call is TRBV5-1, the J call TRBJ2-3, with D hard to call. Germline-derived CDR1 and CDR2 are SGHRS and YFSETQ. V lost 4 bases and J lost 1, with 10 bases in between. The CDR3 length is 14 residues. The CDR3 nucleotides are TGCGCCAGCAGCCAAGGAGTGGGCACAGATACGCAGTATTTT. Translating it yields CASSQGVGTDTQYF.

The chain recombines TRBV7-9 with TRBJ1-6; 7 bases map to TRBD1. CDR3 size: 15 residues. Germline V gene data show CDR1 as SEHNR and CDR2 as FQNEAQ (reference sequence). Germline trimming cut 5 bases from V and 9 bases from J; bases unmatched to any gene: 10. Here the CDR3 DNA reads TGTGCCAGCAGCATCCAGCAGGGGGACGGTTCACCCCTCCACTTT. Its translation: CASSIQQGDGSPLHF.

The CDR3 loop reads CASRLIESSYNEQFF. In nucleotides, the CDR3 is TGTGCCAGCCGCCTCATCGAGAGCTCCTACAATGAGCAGTTCTTC. The chain joins TRBV6-5 to TRBJ2-1; D remains unclear. Germline V CDR1 and CDR2: MNHEY, SVGAGI. The ends were cut back, 8 bases at V and 0 bases at J, with 14 bases in the middle. The CDR3 sequence is 15 residues long.

This chain uses TRBV7-9 with TRBJ1-2; 8 bases line up with TRBD1. CDR3 size: 16 residues. CDR1 is SEHNR and CDR2 is FQNEAQ in the germline V gene (reference sequence). V was clipped by 4 bases and J by 8 bases; unmatched bases: 15. CDR3 loop: CASSSILGTGLRGYTF. In nucleotides, the CDR3 is TGTGCCAGCAGCTCCATCCTCGGGACAGGTCTGCGAGGCTACACCTTC.

The chain has TRBV13 and TRBJ2-1; 9 positions match TRBD2. In germline, CDR1 is PRHDT, CDR2 FYEKMQ (reference sequence). The CDR3 consists of 16 residues. The V and J ends lost 6 bases and 2 bases, in that order; junction bases with no gene match: 8. The CDR3 DNA reads TGTGCCAGCAGACGCAATCCTAGCGGGACCTACAATGAGCAGTTCTTC. It is translated as CASRRNPSGTYNEQFF.